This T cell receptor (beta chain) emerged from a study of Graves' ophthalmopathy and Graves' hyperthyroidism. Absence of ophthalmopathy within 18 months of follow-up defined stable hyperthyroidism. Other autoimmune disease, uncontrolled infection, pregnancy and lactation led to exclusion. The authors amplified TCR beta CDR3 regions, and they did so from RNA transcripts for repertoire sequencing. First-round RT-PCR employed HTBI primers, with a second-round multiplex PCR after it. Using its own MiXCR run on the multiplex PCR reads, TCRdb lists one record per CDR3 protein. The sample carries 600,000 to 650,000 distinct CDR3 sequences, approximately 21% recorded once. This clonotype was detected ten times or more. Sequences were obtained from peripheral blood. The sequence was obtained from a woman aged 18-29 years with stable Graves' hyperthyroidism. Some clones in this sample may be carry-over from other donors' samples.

CDR3 amino acids: CASSPIATAAGELFF. The CDR3 DNA sequence: TGTGCCAGCAGTCCGATAGCCACGGCGGCCGGGGAGCTGTTTTTT. V gene TRBV7-2 combines with J gene TRBJ2-2; D is unclear. Germline V gene lookup returns CDR1 SGHTA and CDR2 FQGNSA. V shed 6 bases and J shed 6 bases, with 17 bases lying between them. There are 15 residues in the CDR3.